The 12 T cell receptor beta chains reported below all come from one sample, sequenced in a study of blood T cell repertoires in COVID-19. TCRdb's copy holds only in-frame clones and misses some; the assay was immunoSEQ multiplex PCR. The sample lists hundreds of thousands of clones, around 91% seen once, with 1% in the top ten. Source material: PBMCs or T cells enriched from blood (not recorded which). All receptors come from a man younger than 30 who had recovered from COVID-19.

J is TRBJ2-1 and V is TRBV9, with 12 bases that match TRBD2. Trimming cost V 0 bases and J 1 base; bases outside gene matches: 5. Per germline, CDR1 SGDLS and CDR2 YYNGEE. This CDR3 comprises 18 residues. CDR3 residues: CASSVALAGGPSYNEQFF. The CDR3 nucleotides are TGTGCCAGCAGCGTAGCTCTAGCGGGAGGGCCATCCTACAATGAGCAGTTCTTC.

The chain employs TRBV10-1 and TRBJ2-2; 8 bases align to TRBD1. Losses at the gene ends were 5 bases for V and 4 bases for J; bases not matched to a gene: 6. The CDR3 is 15 amino acids. Germline V gives CDR1 WNHNN, CDR2 SYGVQD (reference sequence). The CDR3 nucleotides read TGCGCCAGCAGTTCCGGGACAGGCGGCACCGGGGAGCTGTTTTTT. This gives the protein CASSSGTGGTGELFF.

This clone was observed once. The chain combines TRBV15 with TRBJ1-3; D not certain. The germline CDR1 and CDR2 sequences are LNHNV and YYDKDF (reference sequence). V was cut by 9 bases and J by 0 bases, with 9 bases left in between. The CDR3 sequence is 13 residues long. CDR3 sequence (DNA): TGTGCCACGACAATCGTCTCTGGAAACACCATATATTTT. Translation gives CATTIVSGNTIYF.

V and J are TRBV11-2 and TRBJ2-2, with D possibly being TRBD1 (5 bases). This CDR3 contains 14 residues. The V end lost 5 bases, the J end lost 3 bases, and 10 bases lay between the germline ends. The germline V gene has CDR1 SGHAT and CDR2 FQNNGV. Written as DNA, the CDR3 is TGTGCCAGCAGCCCCACAGGTTACACCGGGGAGCTGTTTTTT. This sequence encodes CASSPTGYTGELFF.

This clone was seen more than once but under ten times. The CDR3 loop is CASRLDRGYNEQFF. The CDR3 nucleotides are TGTGCCAGCAGACTAGACCGTGGGTACAATGAGCAGTTCTTC. The rearrangement uses TRBV6-5 and TRBJ2-1; D possibly corresponds to TRBD2 (5 bases). The CDR3 is made up of 14 amino acids. V lost 6 bases, J lost 4 bases, and 13 bases lay in between. Germline assignment: CDR1 MNHEY and CDR2 SVGAGI.

This rearrangement joins TRBV11-2 to TRBJ2-1; 8 bases match TRBD2. CDR1 and CDR2 from the germline V gene are SGHAT and FQNNGV. V was clipped by 5 bases and J by 2 bases; unmatched bases: 5. The CDR3 is 15 amino acids. The DNA of the CDR3 is TGTGCCAGCAGCATACTAGCGGACCCCTACAATGAGCAGTTCTTC. Amino acids: CASSILADPYNEQFF.

The rearrangement joins TRBV20-1 to TRBJ2-1; the D is unclear. CDR1 is DFQATT, CDR2 SNEGSKA, per germline (reference sequence). The CDR3 runs 11 residues. The CDR3 DNA sequence: TGCAGCCAAACAGAATACAATGAGCAGTTCTTC. It yields the protein CSQTEYNEQFF.

V is TRBV5-1 and J is TRBJ2-1; D is unclear. Germline CDR1 and CDR2: SGHRS and YFSETQ. CDR3 length equals 12 residues. V lost 2 bases and J lost 5, with 5 bases in between. CDR3 loop: CASSFSNNEQFF. DNA for the CDR3: TGCGCCAGCAGCTTCTCTAACAATGAGCAGTTCTTC. Full variable domain (missing parts from reference TRBV5-1 and TRBJ2-1): KAGVTQTPRYLIKTRGQQVTLSCSPISGHRSVSWYQQTPGQGLQFLFEYFSETQRNKGNFPGRFSGRQFSNSRSEMNVSTLELGDSALYLCASSFSNNEQFFGPGTRLTVL.

The chain carries TRBV6-1 and TRBJ1-2, with TRBD1 as a possible D gene (5 bases). This CDR3 is built from 13 residues. Germline CDR1 and CDR2: MNHNS and SASEGT. The V gene lost 1 base and the J gene lost 6 bases, with 9 bases spanning the gap. The CDR3 loop is CASSEVLDNGYTF. CDR3 nucleotides: TGTGCCAGCAGTGAAGTTTTGGACAATGGCTACACCTTC.

This clone was picked up a small number of times. This chain connects TRBV19 to TRBJ2-2; 12 bases are shared with TRBD2. V was clipped by 7 bases and J by 6 bases; unmatched bases: 6. The CDR3 sequence is 15 residues long. Germline CDR1 reads LNHDA; CDR2 reads SQIVND (reference sequence). The CDR3 loop is CASTSSGRGAGELFF. The CDR3, as DNA: TGTGCCAGTACCTCTAGCGGGAGGGGGGCCGGGGAGCTGTTTTTT.

The chain has TRBV20-1 and TRBJ1-2; 7 bases fit TRBD1. The CDR3 is 13 residues long. Germline V gene lookup returns CDR1 DFQATT and CDR2 SNEGSKA (reference sequence). V lost 3 bases to trimming and J lost 4 bases; unmatched junction nucleotides: 5. The CDR3 loop is CSASRGQGYGYTF. The DNA of the CDR3 is TGCAGTGCTAGTAGGGGGCAGGGCTATGGCTACACCTTC.

The chain employs TRBV28 and TRBJ2-2; 7 bases align to TRBD1. CDR1 is MDHEN, CDR2 SYDVKM, per germline. CDR3 length equals 16 residues. The V segment lost 7 bases and the J segment 6 bases; nucleotides outside the gene matches: 14. CDR3 nucleotide sequence: TGTGCCAGCACACCGCAGGGGGATAAAGGCGCCGGGGAGCTGTTTTTT. This sequence encodes CASTPQGDKGAGELFF.